This T cell receptor beta chain was sequenced during a study of cytomegalovirus exposure and HLA in healthy donors. Primers for the PCR totalled 60 Vbeta and 13 Jbeta. Sequencing was performed with immunoSEQ multiplex PCR; in TCRdb, only in-frame clones are kept and a portion is missing. Reported are under 150,000 clones; the ten largest clones contain about 1.6%. A remark on this clone: The antigen is undetermined.

This CDR3 has 13 amino acids. V was shortened by 6 bases and J by 6 bases, with 14 bases between the two germline ends. Per germline, CDR1 LNHDA and CDR2 SQIVND (reference sequence). Study conclusions and caveats: It was reported in a later analysis that an Asian-associated ancestry cluster showed fewer N-insertions than the roughly 670-donor mean. In a later analysis, DRB1 alleles had the most associated TCRs; HLA-C alleles the fewest.

The source material was PBMCs. The chain recombines TRBV19 with TRBJ1-2, with D possibly TRBD1 on 6 matching bases. This clonotype originated in a woman in her thirties or forties in good health and CMV-seronegative. The CDR3, as DNA: TGTGCCAGTAGCAAACAGGGCATCAATGGCTACACCTTC. Translated, it gives CASSKQGINGYTF.